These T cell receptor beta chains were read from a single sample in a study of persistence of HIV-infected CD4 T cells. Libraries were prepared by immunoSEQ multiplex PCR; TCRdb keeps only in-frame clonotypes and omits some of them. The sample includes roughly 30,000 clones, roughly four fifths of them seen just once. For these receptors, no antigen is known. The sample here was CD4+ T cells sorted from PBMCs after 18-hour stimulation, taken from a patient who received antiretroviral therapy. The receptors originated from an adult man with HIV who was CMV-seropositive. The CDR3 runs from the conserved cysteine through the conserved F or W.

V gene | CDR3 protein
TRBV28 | CASSLGVGVKREF
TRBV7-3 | CASSLGPTTGELFF
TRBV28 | CASSSIIADRRLWGAFF
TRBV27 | CASSLSVGGGTDTQYF
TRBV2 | CASRTGDSYNEQFF
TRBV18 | CASSPRTDLNIQYF
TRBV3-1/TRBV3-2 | CASSRGSGGIIGELFF
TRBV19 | CASSIPGGSSNQPQHF
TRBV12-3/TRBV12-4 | CASSLGGNYGYTF
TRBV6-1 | CASSESGTSYYNEQFF
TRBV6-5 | CASSVQGTYGYTF
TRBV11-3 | CASSQDSYGNTIYF
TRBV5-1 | CASSSRSGQPDSPLHF
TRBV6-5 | CASSRTGENNQPQHF
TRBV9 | CASSKGTPYSNQPQHF
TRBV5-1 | CASSFSPTNEKLFF
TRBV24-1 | CATSDGGELQETQYF
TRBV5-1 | CASSLVIGYDGYTF
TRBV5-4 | CASSLAGGHYGYTF
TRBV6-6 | CASSYSDRKDTQYF
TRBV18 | CASSPSVQGAREQYF
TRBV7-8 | CASSAVSPYEQYF
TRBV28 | CASSPGTAHTDTQYF
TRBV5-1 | CASSLGDRGHEQFF
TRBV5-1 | CASSRGGQGASNYGYTF
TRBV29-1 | CSVAPQASSYEQYF
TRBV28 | CASREYNEQFF
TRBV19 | CASSGTANEKLFF
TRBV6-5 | CASSRGVDSGNTIYF
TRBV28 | CASSTEELGEQFF
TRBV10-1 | CASSGDRGPSNTGELFF
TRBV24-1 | CATSDLGGFGYTF
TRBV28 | CASSSTYGYTF
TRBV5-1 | CASSWTPGAVYEQYF
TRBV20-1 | CSAWTDTQYF
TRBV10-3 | CAIRQGGGTDTQYF
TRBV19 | CASSPGSSFNEQFF
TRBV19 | CASKPGPSFSTDTQYF
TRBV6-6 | CASTPGDRAGNEQFF
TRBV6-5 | CASNTRGGFYEQYF
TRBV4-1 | CASSQDYGSSTDTQYF
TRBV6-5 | CASRPLQGAGNTIYF
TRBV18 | CASSPEDGPYEQYF
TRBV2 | CASSGRGNTEAFF
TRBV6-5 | CADGQKNYGYTF
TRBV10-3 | CAIRDKDSSTDTQYF
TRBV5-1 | CASSLEAGIGTDTQYF
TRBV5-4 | CASSAGVSGGSYNEQFF
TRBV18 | CASSPPTGTGYDGYTF
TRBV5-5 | CASSLDEVSTDTQYF
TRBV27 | CASSLRYRAGGITDTQYF
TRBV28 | CASSSPRPGVYEQYF
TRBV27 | CASSFGTGGYNSPLHF
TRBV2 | CASPRDRGRPGELFF
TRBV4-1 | CASSLDRDVAEAFF
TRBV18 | CASSPLETGIYGYTF
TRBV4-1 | CASSQPTPTGELFF